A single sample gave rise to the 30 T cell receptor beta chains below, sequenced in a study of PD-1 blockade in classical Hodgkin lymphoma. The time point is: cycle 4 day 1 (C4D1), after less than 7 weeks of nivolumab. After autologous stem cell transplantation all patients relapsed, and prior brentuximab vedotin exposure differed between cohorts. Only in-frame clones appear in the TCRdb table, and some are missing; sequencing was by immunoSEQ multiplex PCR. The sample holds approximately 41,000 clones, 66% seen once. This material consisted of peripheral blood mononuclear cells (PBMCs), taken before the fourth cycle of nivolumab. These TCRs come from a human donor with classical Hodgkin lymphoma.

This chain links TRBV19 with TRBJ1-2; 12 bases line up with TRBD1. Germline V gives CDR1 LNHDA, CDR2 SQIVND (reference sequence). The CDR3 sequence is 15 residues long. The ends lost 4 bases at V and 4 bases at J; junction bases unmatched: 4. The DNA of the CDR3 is TGTGCCAGTAGTACGGGACAGGGGGCAGTCTATGGCTACACCTTC. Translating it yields CASSTGQGAVYGYTF.

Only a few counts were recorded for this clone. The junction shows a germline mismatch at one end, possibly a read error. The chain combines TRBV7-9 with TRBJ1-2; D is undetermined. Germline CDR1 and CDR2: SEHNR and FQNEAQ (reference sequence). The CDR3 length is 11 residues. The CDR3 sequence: CARSFRYGYTF. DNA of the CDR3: TGTGCCAGGAGCTTTCGCTATGGCTACACCTTC.

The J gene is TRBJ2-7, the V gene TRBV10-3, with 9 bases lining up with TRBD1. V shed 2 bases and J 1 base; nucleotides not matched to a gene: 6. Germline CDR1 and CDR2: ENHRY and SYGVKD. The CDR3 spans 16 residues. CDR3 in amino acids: CAISEIWGQGSYEQYF. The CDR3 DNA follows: TGTGCCATCAGTGAGATTTGGGGACAGGGATCCTACGAGCAGTACTTC.

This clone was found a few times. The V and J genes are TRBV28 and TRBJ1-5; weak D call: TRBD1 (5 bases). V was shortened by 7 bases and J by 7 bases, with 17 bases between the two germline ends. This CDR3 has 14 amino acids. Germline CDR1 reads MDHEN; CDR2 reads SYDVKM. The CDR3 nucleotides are TGTGCCAGCACACGCCCGGGGGACGGACAGCCCCAGCATTTT. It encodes CASTRPGDGQPQHF. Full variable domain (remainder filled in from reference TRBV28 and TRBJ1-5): DVKVTQSSRYLVKRTGEKVFLECVQDMDHENMFWYRQDPGLGLRLIYFSYDVKMKEKGDIPEGYSVSREKKERFSLILESASTNQTSMYLCASTRPGDGQPQHFGDGTRLSIL.

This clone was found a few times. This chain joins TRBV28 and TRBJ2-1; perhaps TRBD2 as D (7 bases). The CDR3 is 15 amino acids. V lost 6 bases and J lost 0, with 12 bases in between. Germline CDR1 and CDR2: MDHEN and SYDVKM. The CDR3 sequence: CASSRGGPSYNEQFF. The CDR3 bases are TGTGCCAGCAGCCGCGGGGGCCCCTCCTACAATGAGCAGTTCTTC.

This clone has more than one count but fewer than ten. CDR3 coding DNA: TGCGCCAGCAGCCCAGCGGACAGGTACCAAGAGACCCAGTACTTC. It codes for CASSPADRYQETQYF. The chain carries TRBV5-1 and TRBJ2-5, with 7 bases that match TRBD1. There are 15 residues in the CDR3. The germline CDR1 and CDR2 sequences are SGHRS and YFSETQ. Trimming removed 4 bases from V and 0 bases from J; junction bases left unmatched: 6. The complete variable domain, with remaining parts taken from reference TRBV5-1 and TRBJ2-5, reads KAGVTQTPRYLIKTRGQQVTLSCSPISGHRSVSWYQQTPGQGLQFLFEYFSETQRNKGNFPGRFSGRQFSNSRSEMNVSTLELGDSALYLCASSPADRYQETQYFGPGTRLLVL.

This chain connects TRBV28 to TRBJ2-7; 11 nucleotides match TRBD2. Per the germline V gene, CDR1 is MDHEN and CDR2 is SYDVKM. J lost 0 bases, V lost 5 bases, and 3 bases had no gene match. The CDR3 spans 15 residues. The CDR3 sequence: CASSPLAGASYEQYF. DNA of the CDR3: TGTGCCAGCAGTCCACTAGCGGGAGCCTCCTACGAGCAGTACTTC.

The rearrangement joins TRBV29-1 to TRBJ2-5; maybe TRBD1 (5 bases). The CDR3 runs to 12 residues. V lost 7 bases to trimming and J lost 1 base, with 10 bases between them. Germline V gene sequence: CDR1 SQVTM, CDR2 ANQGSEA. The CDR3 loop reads CSALTVQETQYF. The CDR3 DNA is TGCAGCGCCTTGACAGTCCAAGAGACCCAGTACTTC.

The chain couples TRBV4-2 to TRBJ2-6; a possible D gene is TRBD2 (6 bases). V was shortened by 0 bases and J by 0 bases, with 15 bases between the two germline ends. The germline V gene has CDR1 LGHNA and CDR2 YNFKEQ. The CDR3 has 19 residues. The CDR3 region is CASSQDLLALSSGANVLTF. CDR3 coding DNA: TGTGCCAGCAGCCAAGATCTCCTAGCGCTAAGCTCTGGGGCCAACGTCCTGACTTTC.

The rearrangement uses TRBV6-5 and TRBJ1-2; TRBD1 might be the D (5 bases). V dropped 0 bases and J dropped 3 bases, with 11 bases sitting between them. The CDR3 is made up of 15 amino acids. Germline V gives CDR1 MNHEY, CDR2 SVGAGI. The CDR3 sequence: CASSYSLGEDYGYTF. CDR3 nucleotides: TGTGCCAGCAGTTACTCTCTGGGGGAAGACTATGGCTACACCTTC.

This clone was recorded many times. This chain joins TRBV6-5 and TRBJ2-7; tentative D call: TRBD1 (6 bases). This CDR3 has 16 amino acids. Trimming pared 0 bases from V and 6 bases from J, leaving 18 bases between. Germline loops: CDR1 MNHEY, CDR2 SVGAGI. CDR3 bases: TGTGCCAGCAGTTACTCCCGGACAGACCTCTTGCTCGAGCAGTACTTC. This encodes CASSYSRTDLLLEQYF.

The CDR3 region is CASSPGLNQETQYF. The CDR3 DNA sequence: TGTGCCAGCAGCCCGGGACTCAACCAAGAGACCCAGTACTTC. This rearrangement joins TRBV7-6 to TRBJ2-5; TRBD2 might be the D (6 bases). The CDR3 has 14 amino acids. The V end lost 5 bases, the J end lost 0 bases, and 10 bases lay between the germline ends. Germline assignment: CDR1 SGHVS and CDR2 FNYEAQ.

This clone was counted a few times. The CDR3 region has the DNA TGTGCCAGCAGCCGAGACGGGACAGGAATGCAGCAGTACTTC. Protein: CASSRDGTGMQQYF. The chain uses TRBV9 and TRBJ2-7; 8 nucleotides match TRBD1. V shed 4 bases, J shed 8 bases, and the junction held 11 bases outside the gene matches. Germline CDR1 reads SGDLS; CDR2 reads YYNGEE. This CDR3 region has 14 residues.

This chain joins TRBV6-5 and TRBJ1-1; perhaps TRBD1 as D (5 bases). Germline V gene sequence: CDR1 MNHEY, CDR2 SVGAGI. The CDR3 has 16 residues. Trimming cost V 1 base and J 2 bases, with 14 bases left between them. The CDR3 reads CASSYLPGQGNTEAFF. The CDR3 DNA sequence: TGTGCCAGCAGTTACTTACCCGGGCAGGGAAACACTGAAGCTTTCTTT.

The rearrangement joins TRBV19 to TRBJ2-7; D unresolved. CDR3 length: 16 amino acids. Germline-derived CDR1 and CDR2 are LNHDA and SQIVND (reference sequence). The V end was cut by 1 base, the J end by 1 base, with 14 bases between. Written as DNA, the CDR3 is TGTGCCAGTAGTATAGGCCCCAATACTGGATCCTACGAGCAGTACTTC. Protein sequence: CASSIGPNTGSYEQYF.

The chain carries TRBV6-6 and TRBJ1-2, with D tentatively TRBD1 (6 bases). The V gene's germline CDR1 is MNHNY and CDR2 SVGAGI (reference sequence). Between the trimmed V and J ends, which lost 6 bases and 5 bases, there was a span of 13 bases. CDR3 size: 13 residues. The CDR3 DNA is TGTGCCAGCAGACAGGGTTGGGAGTATGGCTACACCTTC. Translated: CASRQGWEYGYTF.

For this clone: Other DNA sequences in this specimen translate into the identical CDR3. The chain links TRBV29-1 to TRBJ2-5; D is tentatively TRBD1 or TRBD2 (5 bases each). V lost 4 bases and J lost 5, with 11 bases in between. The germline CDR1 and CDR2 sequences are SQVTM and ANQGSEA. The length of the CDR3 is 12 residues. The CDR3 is CSVGQGGETQYF. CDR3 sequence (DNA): TGCAGCGTTGGGCAGGGCGGGGAGACCCAGTACTTC.

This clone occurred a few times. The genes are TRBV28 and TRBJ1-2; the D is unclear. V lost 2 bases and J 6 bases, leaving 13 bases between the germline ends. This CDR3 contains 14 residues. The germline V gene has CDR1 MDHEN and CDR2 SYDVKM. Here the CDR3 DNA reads TGTGCCAGCAGTTTAGAGGCTTATCGAAATGGCTACACCTTC. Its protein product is CASSLEAYRNGYTF.

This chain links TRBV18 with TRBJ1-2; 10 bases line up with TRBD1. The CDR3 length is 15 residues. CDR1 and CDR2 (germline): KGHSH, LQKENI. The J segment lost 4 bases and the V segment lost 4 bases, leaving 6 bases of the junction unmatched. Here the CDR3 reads CASSHRTGGTYGYTF. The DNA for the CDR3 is TGTGCCAGCTCACACAGGACAGGGGGAACCTATGGCTACACCTTC.

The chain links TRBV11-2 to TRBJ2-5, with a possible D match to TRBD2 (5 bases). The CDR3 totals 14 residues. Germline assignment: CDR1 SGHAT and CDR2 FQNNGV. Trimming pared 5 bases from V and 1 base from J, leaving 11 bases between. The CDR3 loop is CASSPRGPQETQYF. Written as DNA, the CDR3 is TGTGCCAGCAGCCCCCGCGGGCCCCAAGAGACCCAGTACTTC.

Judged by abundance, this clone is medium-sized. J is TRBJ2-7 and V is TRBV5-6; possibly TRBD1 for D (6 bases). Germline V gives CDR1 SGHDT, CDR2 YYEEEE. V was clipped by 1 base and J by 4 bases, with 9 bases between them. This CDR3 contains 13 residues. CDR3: CASSLTGFYEQYF. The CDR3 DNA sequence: TGTGCCAGCAGCTTGACAGGGTTTTACGAGCAGTACTTC.

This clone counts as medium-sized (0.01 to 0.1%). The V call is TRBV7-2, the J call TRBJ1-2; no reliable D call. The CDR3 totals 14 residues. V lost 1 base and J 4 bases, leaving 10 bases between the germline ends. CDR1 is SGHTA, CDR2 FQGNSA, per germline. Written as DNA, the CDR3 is TGTGCCAGCAGCTTAGGCGGTGTTCTCTATGGCTACACCTTC. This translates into CASSLGGVLYGYTF. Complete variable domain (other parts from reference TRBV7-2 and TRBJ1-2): GAGVSQSPSNKVTEKGKDVELRCDPISGHTALYWYRQSLGQGLEFLIYFQGNSAPDKSGLPSDRFSAERTGGSVSTLTIQRTQQEDSAVYLCASSLGGVLYGYTFGSGTRLTVV.

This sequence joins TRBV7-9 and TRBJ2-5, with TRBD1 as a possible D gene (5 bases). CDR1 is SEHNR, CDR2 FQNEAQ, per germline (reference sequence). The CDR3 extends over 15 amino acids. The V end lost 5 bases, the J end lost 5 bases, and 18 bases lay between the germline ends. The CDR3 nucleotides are TGTGCCAGCAGCCAAGATGGGGCAGCCCGGGAGACCCAGTACTTC. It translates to CASSQDGAARETQYF.

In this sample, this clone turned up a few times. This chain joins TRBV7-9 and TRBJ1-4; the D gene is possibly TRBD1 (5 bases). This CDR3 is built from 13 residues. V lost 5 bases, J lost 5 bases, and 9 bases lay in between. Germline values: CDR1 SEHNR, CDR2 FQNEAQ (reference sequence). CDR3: CASSRDRNEKLFF. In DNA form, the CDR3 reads TGTGCCAGCAGCCGGGACCGGAATGAAAAACTGTTTTTT.

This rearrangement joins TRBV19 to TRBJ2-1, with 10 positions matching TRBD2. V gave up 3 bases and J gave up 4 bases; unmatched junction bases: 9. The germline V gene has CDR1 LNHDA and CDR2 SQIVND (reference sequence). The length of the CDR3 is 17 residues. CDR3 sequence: CASSITTSGTFYNEQFF. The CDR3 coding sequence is TGTGCCAGTAGTATTACAACTAGCGGGACCTTTTACAATGAGCAGTTCTTC. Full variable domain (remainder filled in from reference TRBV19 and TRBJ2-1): DGGITQSPKYLFRKEGQNVTLSCEQNLNHDAMYWYRQDPGQGLRLIYYSQIVNDFQKGDIAEGYSVSREKKESFPLTVTSAQKNPTAFYLCASSITTSGTFYNEQFFGPGTRLTVL.

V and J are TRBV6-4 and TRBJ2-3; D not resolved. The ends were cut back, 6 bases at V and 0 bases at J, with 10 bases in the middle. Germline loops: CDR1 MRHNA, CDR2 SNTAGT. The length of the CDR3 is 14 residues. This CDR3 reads CASSDDASTDTQYF. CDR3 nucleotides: TGTGCCAGCAGCGATGACGCTAGCACAGATACGCAGTATTTT.

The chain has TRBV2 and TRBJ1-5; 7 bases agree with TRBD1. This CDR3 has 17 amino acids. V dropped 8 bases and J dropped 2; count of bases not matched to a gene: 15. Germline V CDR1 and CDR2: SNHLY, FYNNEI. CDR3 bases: TGTGCCAGCCGGGGTAGTAGGGGGCCTTTGGGCAATCAGCCCCAGCATTTT. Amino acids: CASRGSRGPLGNQPQHF.

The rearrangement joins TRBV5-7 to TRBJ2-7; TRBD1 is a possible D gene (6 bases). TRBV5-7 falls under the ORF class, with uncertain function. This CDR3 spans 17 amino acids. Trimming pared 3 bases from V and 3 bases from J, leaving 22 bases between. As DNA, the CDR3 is TGTGCCAGCAGCTCGTCCAACAGGGCCCACAGCTACTACGAGCAGTACTTC. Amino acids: CASSSSNRAHSYYEQYF.

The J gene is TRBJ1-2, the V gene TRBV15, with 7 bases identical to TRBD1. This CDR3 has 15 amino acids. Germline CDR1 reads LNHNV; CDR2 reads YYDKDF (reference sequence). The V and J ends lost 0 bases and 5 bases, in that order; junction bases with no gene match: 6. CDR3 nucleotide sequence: TGTGCCACCAGCAGAGAACAGGGGTGGGAGTATGGCTACACCTTC. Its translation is CATSREQGWEYGYTF.

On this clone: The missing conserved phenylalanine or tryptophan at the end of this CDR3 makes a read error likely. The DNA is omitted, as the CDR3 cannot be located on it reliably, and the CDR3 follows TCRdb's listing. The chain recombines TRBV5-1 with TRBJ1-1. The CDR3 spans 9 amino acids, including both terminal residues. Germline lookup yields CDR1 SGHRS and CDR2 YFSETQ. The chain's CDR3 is CASSSTPGR.